The 22 T cell receptor beta chains in this list originate from one sample, sequenced in a study of cytomegalovirus exposure and HLA in healthy donors. With 60 Vbeta and 13 Jbeta primers, the PCR was carried out. Generated by immunoSEQ multiplex PCR, the TCRdb table keeps only in-frame clones and is missing some. The table records 95,000 to 100,000 clones, around 85% of them present only once. Sequencing used PBMCs. These receptors were collected from a man aged 30-40 years in good health and CMV-seronegative.

The chain joins TRBV7-8 to TRBJ2-1; 10 bases map to TRBD2. The CDR3 totals 16 residues. Trimming took 5 bases from V and 4 from J; bases not matched to a gene: 8. Germline CDR1 SGHVS, CDR2 FQNEAQ. The chain's CDR3 is CASSDWTSGKYNEQFF. CDR3 nucleotides: TGTGCCAGCAGCGACTGGACTAGCGGAAAATACAATGAGCAGTTCTTC.

This chain joins TRBV6-1 and TRBJ1-2, with D possibly being TRBD1 (5 bases). The ends were cut back, 6 bases at V and 4 bases at J, with 12 bases in the middle. The CDR3 has 13 residues. CDR1 is MNHNS and CDR2 is SASEGT in the germline V gene. Here the CDR3 reads CASSDTGAYGYTF. CDR3 nucleotides: TGTGCCAGCAGCGATACAGGAGCCTATGGCTACACCTTC.

The V gene is TRBV11-2, the J gene TRBJ2-7; D might be TRBD1 (5 bases). Deletions cut 4 bases from V and 2 bases from J, with 12 bases between. The CDR3 runs 14 residues. Per germline, CDR1 SGHAT and CDR2 FQNNGV. CDR3 nucleotides: TGTGCCAGCAGCTCCCGAGACAGCGCCTACGAGCAGTACTTC. Its translation: CASSSRDSAYEQYF.

The chain carries TRBV9 and TRBJ1-5; TRBD1 agrees at 8 bases. The length of the CDR3 is 18 residues. Germline lookup yields CDR1 SGDLS and CDR2 YYNGEE. Unmatched junction bases numbered 13, after V lost 4 bases and J lost 1 base. The DNA of the CDR3 is TGTGCCAGCAGCAAAGGACAGGGCGGTGTATACAGCAATCAGCCCCAGCATTTT. Residues: CASSKGQGGVYSNQPQHF. The full variable domain, completed using reference TRBV9 and TRBJ1-5, is DSGVTQTPKHLITATGQRVTLRCSPRSGDLSVYWYQQSLDQGLQFLIQYYNGEERAKGNILERFSAQQFPDLHSELNLSSLELGDSALYFCASSKGQGGVYSNQPQHFGDGTRLSIL.

The chain combines TRBV6-5 with TRBJ1-1; TRBD1 might be the D (5 bases). The V end lost 0 bases, the J end lost 13 bases, and 18 bases lay between the germline ends. CDR1 MNHEY and CDR2 SVGAGI come from the germline V gene. The CDR3 loop spans 14 amino acids. CDR3 in amino acids: CASSYSIWGRHCFF. The CDR3 DNA follows: TGTGCCAGCAGTTACTCGATCTGGGGCCGGCACTGTTTCTTT.

This clone was recorded a few times. The gene calls are TRBV5-6 and TRBJ2-1; D might be TRBD2 (6 bases). Germline values: CDR1 SGHDT, CDR2 YYEEEE. Trimming stripped 0 bases from V and 6 bases from J, with 13 bases between. The length of the CDR3 is 15 residues. Here the CDR3 DNA reads TGTGCCAGCAGCTTGGGGGGCGGGACGGTCAATGAGCAGTTCTTC. Translation gives CASSLGGGTVNEQFF.

This clone has only a few counts. This sequence joins TRBV30 and TRBJ1-4, with 9 bases fitting TRBD1. V lost 0 bases and J lost 7; bases outside the gene matches: 3. The CDR3 sequence is 14 residues long. The germline V gene has CDR1 GTSNPN and CDR2 SVGIG (reference sequence). The CDR3 sequence: CAWSVTGGGEKLFF. CDR3 sequence (DNA): TGTGCCTGGAGTGTAACAGGGGGCGGTGAAAAACTGTTTTTT.

The genes are TRBV28 and TRBJ2-7; TRBD1 agrees at 8 bases. Germline CDR1 MDHEN, CDR2 SYDVKM. The ends lost 2 bases at V and 2 bases at J; junction bases unmatched: 17. The CDR3 runs to 19 residues. CDR3 sequence: CASSLRRTGPRKKPYEQYF. The CDR3 region has the DNA TGTGCCAGCAGTTTACGGCGGACAGGGCCCCGTAAAAAACCCTACGAGCAGTACTTC.

The chain couples TRBV5-6 to TRBJ1-2; D unclear. Looked up from germline, CDR1 is SGHDT and CDR2 is YYEEEE. This CDR3 spans 13 amino acids. V gave up 2 bases and J gave up 2 bases, with 7 bases separating them. CDR3 nucleotide sequence: TGTGCCAGCAGCTTTGAGGTAAACTATGGCTACACCTTC. Amino acid sequence: CASSFEVNYGYTF.

A single count supports this clone. The chain is built from TRBV6-6 and TRBJ2-7; 9 bases align to TRBD2. CDR3 length: 14 amino acids. V was pared by 7 bases and J by 2 bases, with 6 bases of the junction left unmatched. Germline V lookup: CDR1 MNHNY, CDR2 SVGAGI (reference sequence). DNA for the CDR3: TGTGCCAGCAAGGCGATAGCGGGGGCCTACGAGCAGTACTTC. The encoded protein is CASKAIAGAYEQYF.

Only one count was recorded for this clone. The V gene is TRBV29-1, the J gene TRBJ1-1; 7 bases map to TRBD1. Germline V gives CDR1 SQVTM, CDR2 ANQGSEA. The CDR3 contains 13 residues. The V and J ends lost 6 bases and 0 bases, in that order; junction bases with no gene match: 4. CDR3 amino acids: CSVQGQMNTEAFF. CDR3 in DNA: TGCAGCGTCCAGGGACAGATGAACACTGAAGCTTTCTTT.

The chain couples TRBV5-1 to TRBJ2-7; 7 nucleotides line up with TRBD1. The J segment lost 6 bases and the V segment lost 4 bases, leaving 7 bases of the junction unmatched. CDR1 SGHRS and CDR2 YFSETQ come from the germline V gene. The CDR3 contains 13 residues. CDR3 sequence: CASSRDSRGEQYF. CDR3 bases: TGCGCCAGCAGCCGGGACAGCAGGGGCGAGCAGTACTTC.

The CDR3 coding sequence is TGCAGTGCTAGGCGGGGAGTTGAGCAGTTCTTC. This codes for CSARRGVEQFF. This chain connects TRBV20-1 to TRBJ2-1; the D gene is possibly TRBD2 (6 bases). With 3 bases removed from V and 9 bases from J, the gap between germline ends came to 9 bases. This CDR3 is 11 amino acids long. In germline, CDR1 is DFQATT, CDR2 SNEGSKA (reference sequence).

The table lists this clone with a count of one. The chain uses TRBV7-2 and TRBJ2-3, with TRBD2 identical over 10 bases. CDR3 length equals 17 residues. Germline assignment: CDR1 SGHTA and CDR2 FQGNSA. V gave up 7 bases and J gave up 6 bases; unmatched junction bases: 16. Here the CDR3 reads CASTPLSLAGVTDTQYF. For the CDR3, the DNA is TGTGCCAGCACCCCCCTCTCCCTAGCGGGGGTCACCGATACGCAGTATTTT.

The chain carries TRBV27 and TRBJ2-7; D ambiguous. The CDR3 runs to 13 residues. The V end was cut by 3 bases, the J end by 1 base, with 7 bases between. CDR1 and CDR2 (germline): MNHEY, SMNVEV (reference sequence). The CDR3 DNA follows: TGTGCCAGCAGTTTTGGGCCGTCCTACGAGCAGTACTTC. Amino acids: CASSFGPSYEQYF.

The chain carries TRBV6-6 and TRBJ2-1; 9 bases align to TRBD2. The V gene's germline CDR1 is MNHNY and CDR2 SVGAGI (reference sequence). The length of the CDR3 is 15 residues. After removal of 6 bases from V and 7 bases from J, the junction contained 10 bases not matched to a gene. CDR3 loop: CASRLAGDPFNEQFF. The DNA for the CDR3 is TGTGCCAGCAGGTTAGCGGGGGACCCGTTTAATGAGCAGTTCTTC.

This chain connects TRBV29-1 to TRBJ2-3; no clear D gene. The CDR3 contains 13 residues. Germline CDR1 reads SQVTM; CDR2 reads ANQGSEA. Trimming pared 6 bases from V and 2 bases from J, leaving 12 bases between. The CDR3: CSVVIRYTDTQYF. The DNA of the CDR3 is TGCAGCGTCGTTATCAGGTACACAGATACGCAGTATTTT.

V is TRBV4-3 and J is TRBJ2-1; a weak D match, TRBD1 (5 bases). Germline V gene lookup returns CDR1 LGHNA and CDR2 YSLEER. The CDR3 has 14 residues. V lost 4 bases, J lost 8 bases, and 15 bases lay in between. The DNA of the CDR3 is TGCGCCAGCAGCCCGAGAGAAGGGGCCGATGAGCAGTTCTTC. Its translation is CASSPREGADEQFF.

J is TRBJ2-7 and V is TRBV19; 7 bases are a match to TRBD1. CDR1 is LNHDA, CDR2 SQIVND, per germline (reference sequence). This CDR3 has 15 amino acids. V gave up 5 bases and J gave up 2 bases; unmatched junction bases: 9. The CDR3 loop is CASSDTGTATYEQYF. The CDR3 DNA follows: TGTGCCAGTAGTGACACCGGGACAGCAACCTACGAGCAGTACTTC. The full variable domain, its missing parts supplied by reference TRBV19 and TRBJ2-7, is DGGITQSPKYLFRKEGQNVTLSCEQNLNHDAMYWYRQDPGQGLRLIYYSQIVNDFQKGDIAEGYSVSREKKESFPLTVTSAQKNPTAFYLCASSDTGTATYEQYFGPGTRLTVT.

The J gene is TRBJ2-2, the V gene TRBV27; TRBD2 matches 11 bases. J gave up 6 bases and V 6 bases, and 9 bases lay outside the gene matches. Germline V lookup: CDR1 MNHEY, CDR2 SMNVEV (reference sequence). This CDR3 spans 16 amino acids. The CDR3 is CASRLAGEERAGELFF. The CDR3 region has the DNA TGTGCCAGCAGACTAGCGGGAGAAGAAAGGGCCGGGGAGCTGTTTTTT.

This clone was observed a handful of times. The chain joins TRBV9 to TRBJ2-3, with TRBD2 as a possible D gene (5 bases). Germline loops: CDR1 SGDLS, CDR2 YYNGEE. The CDR3 runs 16 residues. Trimming cost V 0 bases and J 0 bases, with 11 bases left between them. CDR3 nucleotide sequence: TGTGCCAGCAGCGTAGGTCCCGGGGAGAGCACAGATACGCAGTATTTT. Its translation: CASSVGPGESTDTQYF.

The chain uses TRBV29-1 and TRBJ1-2; D is undetermined. This CDR3 spans 12 amino acids. V was shortened by 6 bases and J by 6 bases, with 14 bases between the two germline ends. Germline values: CDR1 SQVTM, CDR2 ANQGSEA. The CDR3, as DNA: TGCAGCGTGAAGGCCCCAGAGGATGGCTACACCTTC. Its translation is CSVKAPEDGYTF.